These T cell receptor beta chains were read from a single sample in a study of blood T cell repertoires in COVID-19. Repertoires were generated with immunoSEQ multiplex PCR, while TCRdb's copy carries only in-frame clones and drops some. The sample includes around 100,000 clones, 75% to 95% of them seen just once. What was sequenced was peripheral blood. These TCRs come from a man aged 18 to 30 with acute or convalescent COVID-19. Each CDR3 is given with its conserved first and last residue. D genes are given only for firm matches. Clone size is not always given. Where it is, it says once, few, many or a class for expanded clones.

d_call j_call v_call clone_size cdr3_nt cdr3_aa
. TRBJ2-7 TRBV5-1 . TGCGCCAGCAGCTTGGTTGGCAGGGGCTACGAGCAGTACTTC CASSLVGRGYEQYF
. TRBJ2-7 TRBV6-1 . TGTGCCAGCAGTGAAGGGGCCAGTCCCTACGAGCAGTACTTC CASSEGASPYEQYF
. TRBJ1-5 TRBV2 . TGTGCCAGCATCAGCTCCGCAGGGAATCAGCCCCAGCATTTT CASISSAGNQPQHF
TRBD1 TRBJ1-2 TRBV7-9 . TGTGCCAGCAGCTTAGGACAGGGGGCGCCTAGAGGCTACACCTTC CASSLGQGAPRGYTF
. TRBJ1-2 TRBV30 few TGTGCCTGGAATGACAGACGCAATGGCTACACCTTC CAWNDRRNGYTF
. TRBJ2-1 TRBV30 once TGTGCCTGGAGTGTACTCCCTAGAAATGAGCAGTTCTTC CAWSVLPRNEQFF
TRBD1 TRBJ1-1 TRBV7-9 . TGTGCCAGCAGTGTTCAGGGGGACACTGAAGCTTTCTTT CASSVQGDTEAFF
. TRBJ1-1 TRBV5-1 . TGCGCCAGCAGCCCTAAATCTGACACTGAAGCTTTCTTT CASSPKSDTEAFF
TRBD1 TRBJ2-7 TRBV6-5 . TGTGCCAGCAACAGGGGGTGGGAAGAGCAGTACTTC CASNRGWEEQYF
. TRBJ1-5 TRBV9 . TGTGCCAGCAGCGTATCTGGAGGCAATCAGCCCCAGCATTTT CASSVSGGNQPQHF
. TRBJ2-5 TRBV5-1 . TGCGCCAGCAGCTTGACTGGACAGTCACAAGAGACCCAGTACTTC CASSLTGQSQETQYF
. TRBJ2-3 TRBV4-1 . TGCGCCAGCAGCCACCCTGAAATGGGACTTTCCGTGAGGTCGGATACGCAGTATTTT CASSHPEMGLSVRSDTQYF
. TRBJ1-2 TRBV27 . TGTGCCAGCAGGGGCAGGGGTTCGAAAGGCTACACCTTC CASRGRGSKGYTF
TRBD1 TRBJ2-5 TRBV24-1 . TGTGCCACCAGTGATCTAGTGACAGGGTTAAAGACCCAGTACTTC CATSDLVTGLKTQYF
TRBD2 TRBJ2-3 TRBV5-1 . TGCGCCAGCAGCTTCGGCCTAGCGGGGGGCAGCACAGATACGCAGTATTTT CASSFGLAGGSTDTQYF
. TRBJ2-3 TRBV6-9 . TGTGCCAGCAGTTTCCAGGGATACAGCACAGATACGCAGTATTTT CASSFQGYSTDTQYF
TRBD1 TRBJ1-1 TRBV18 . TGTGCCAGCTCACCACGTCGCGGACAGGGGGCAGAGAACACTGAAGCTTTCTTT CASSPRRGQGAENTEAFF
. TRBJ1-1 TRBV5-4 . TGTGCCAGCAGCTTTGGGCGCACTGAAGCTTTCTTT CASSFGRTEAFF
. TRBJ2-1 TRBV24-1 once TGTGCCACCAGTGAGACACCTTACAATGAGCAGTTCTTC CATSETPYNEQFF
TRBD1 TRBJ1-2 TRBV6-6 . TGTGCCAGCAGTTCGAGGACAGGGAGGGACTATGGCTACACCTTC CASSSRTGRDYGYTF
TRBD1 TRBJ1-6 TRBV2 . TGTGCCAGCAGTGAGTGGGGCAGACAGGGCGGTTCACCCCTCCACTTT CASSEWGRQGGSPLHF
TRBD2 TRBJ2-7 TRBV7-6 . TGTGCCAGCAGCTTAGTCAGTTCCGGGCCCGGAAGGGAGGGGTACGAGCAGTACTTC CASSLVSSGPGREGYEQYF
. TRBJ2-1 TRBV27 few TGTGCCAGCATCCTCGGGGGACCACCGGGTGAGCAGTTCTTC CASILGGPPGEQFF
TRBD1 TRBJ1-1 TRBV29-1 few TGCAGCGTGGACAGGGGGAGAACTGAAGCTTTCTTT CSVDRGRTEAFF